This entry lists 26 T cell receptor beta chains sequenced from one sample in a study of shared clonotypes between healthy human individuals. The protocol was immunoSEQ multiplex PCR, while the TCRdb copy is restricted to in-frame clones and leaves out a portion. The data hold around 510,000 clones, with about 96% observed a single time. The specimen was naive CD4+ T cells sorted from blood. Subset defined: CD45RA+ positively selected. The receptors derive from a woman aged 30 to 39 in good health.

This chain uses TRBV10-3 with TRBJ2-5; TRBD1 or TRBD2 may be the D gene (5 bases each). The CDR3 length is 13 residues. CDR1 ENHRY and CDR2 SYGVKD come from the germline V gene. The ends were cut back, 9 bases at V and 7 bases at J, with 18 bases in the middle. This chain's CDR3 is CAMGRADSGTQYF. CDR3 nucleotides: TGTGCCATGGGCAGGGCGGACTCGGGGACCCAGTACTTC.

V is TRBV5-4 and J is TRBJ1-3; TRBD1 agrees at 10 bases. CDR3 size: 15 residues. The germline V gene encodes CDR1 SGHNT and CDR2 YYREEE (reference sequence). V was clipped by 4 bases and J by 2 bases; unmatched bases: 3. CDR3 DNA sequence: TGTGCCAGCAGCCGACAGGGGGCCCCTGGAAACACCATATATTTT. Amino acids: CASSRQGAPGNTIYF.

The V call is TRBV7-2, the J call TRBJ2-1; no reliable D call. This CDR3 region has 12 residues. V gave up 2 bases and J gave up 10 bases, with 9 bases separating them. The V gene's germline CDR1 is SGHTA and CDR2 FQGNSA. The chain's CDR3 is CASSLLTREQFF. The CDR3 bases are TGTGCCAGCAGCTTATTGACGCGGGAGCAGTTCTTC.

The rearrangement links TRBV7-3 to TRBJ2-2; 11 bases align to TRBD2. Trimming cost V 5 bases and J 4 bases; bases outside gene matches: 3. The CDR3 is 15 residues long. Germline-derived CDR1 and CDR2 are SGHTA and FQGTGA. CDR3 region: CASSPGTSGTGELFF. The CDR3 nucleotides read TGTGCCAGCAGCCCGGGGACTAGCGGCACCGGGGAGCTGTTTTTT.

The CDR3, as DNA: TGTGCCAGCAGCTTAGAGGGCAGGGCCGGTGAGCAGTTCTTC. Translating gives CASSLEGRAGEQFF. This sequence joins TRBV11-2 and TRBJ2-1; possibly TRBD1 for D (5 bases). Trimming took 0 bases from V and 9 from J, leaving 12 bases between them. This CDR3 is 14 amino acids long. Looked up from germline, CDR1 is SGHAT and CDR2 is FQNNGV.

This clone was found a few times. The chain combines TRBV5-4 with TRBJ2-7; D might be TRBD1 or TRBD2, each matching 5 bases. This CDR3 is 13 amino acids long. Germline V gives CDR1 SGHNT, CDR2 YYREEE (reference sequence). V shed 4 bases and J shed 5 bases, with 13 bases lying between them. The CDR3 spells CASSPGRGDEQYF. The CDR3 region has the DNA TGTGCCAGCAGCCCTGGCCGGGGCGACGAGCAGTACTTC. Based on the CDR3 plus reference TRBV5-4 and TRBJ2-7, the full variable domain is ETGVTQSPTHLIKTRGQQVTLRCSSQSGHNTVSWYQQALGQGPQFIFQYYREEENGRGNFPPRFSGLQFPNYSSELNVNALELDDSALYLCASSPGRGDEQYFGPGTRLTVT.

The rearrangement joins TRBV19 to TRBJ1-5; 8 bases line up with TRBD1. Unmatched junction bases numbered 11, after V lost 4 bases and J lost 0 bases. The CDR3 has 18 amino acids. Germline CDR1 is LNHDA and CDR2 is SQIVND (reference sequence). CDR3 in amino acids: CASSTHRDRINSNQPQHF. CDR3 in DNA: TGTGCCAGTAGTACCCACAGGGACAGGATTAATAGCAATCAGCCCCAGCATTTT.

This chain links TRBV27 with TRBJ2-7; the D gene could be TRBD1 or TRBD2 (5 bases each). Germline V gene data show CDR1 as MNHEY and CDR2 as SMNVEV (reference sequence). The CDR3 covers 12 residues. V lost 3 bases and J lost 3, with 6 bases in between. CDR3 DNA sequence: TGTGCCAGCAGTTTGAGGGGCTACGAGCAGTACTTC. It codes for CASSLRGYEQYF.

The chain links TRBV6-1 to TRBJ1-2; perhaps TRBD1 as D (5 bases). This CDR3 comprises 14 residues. V lost 5 bases, J lost 5 bases, and 15 bases lay in between. Per the germline V gene, CDR1 is MNHNS and CDR2 is SASEGT. CDR3 DNA sequence: TGTGCCAGCAGTCGGGACGGCTCCTATTATGGCTACACCTTC. It encodes CASSRDGSYYGYTF.

The V call is TRBV6-6, the J call TRBJ1-5, with D possibly being TRBD1 (6 bases). CDR1 and CDR2 from the germline V gene are MNHNY and SVGAGI (reference sequence). Trimming cost V 4 bases and J 6 bases, with 10 bases left between them. CDR3 length: 13 amino acids. CDR3 loop: CASSWGGGQPQHF. The CDR3 nucleotides read TGTGCCAGCAGTTGGGGGGGCGGTCAGCCCCAGCATTTT.

This chain uses TRBV2 with TRBJ2-1, with 9 nucleotides matching TRBD2. CDR1 and CDR2 (germline): SNHLY, FYNNEI. This CDR3 spans 15 amino acids. V trimming: 7 bases; J trimming: 9 bases; junction bases outside the gene matches: 13. Here the CDR3 reads CASTPEIAGVFEQFF. The CDR3 region has the DNA TGTGCCAGCACTCCGGAAATAGCGGGAGTTTTTGAGCAGTTCTTC.

The V gene is TRBV2, the J gene TRBJ2-2, with 8 bases aligning to TRBD2. Germline loops: CDR1 SNHLY, CDR2 FYNNEI. Trimming took 2 bases from V and 3 from J; bases not matched to a gene: 5. CDR3 length: 16 amino acids. As DNA, the CDR3 is TGTGCCAGCAGTGAATACAGCGGGAGTTACACCGGGGAGCTGTTTTTT. Translated: CASSEYSGSYTGELFF.

V is TRBV14 and J is TRBJ2-7; 8 bases are shared with TRBD2. This CDR3 comprises 15 residues. V dropped 4 bases and J dropped 1; count of bases not matched to a gene: 6. Germline-derived CDR1 and CDR2 are SGHDN and FVKESK. The CDR3 loop reads CASSLGLARSYEQYF. The CDR3 DNA reads TGTGCCAGCAGCCTCGGACTAGCTCGGTCCTACGAGCAGTACTTC.

The chain carries TRBV2 and TRBJ2-7; perhaps TRBD1 as D (6 bases). CDR3 length: 13 amino acids. Trimming left V 10 bases short and J 2 bases short, with 15 bases between. Germline lookup yields CDR1 SNHLY and CDR2 FYNNEI. The CDR3 here is CATLRQEAYEQYF. CDR3 DNA: TGTGCCACCCTACGACAGGAGGCCTACGAGCAGTACTTC.

Details on this clone: The same CDR3 is also encoded by other DNA sequences in this sample. The DNA of the CDR3 is TGTGCCAGCAGTCCCAGCTCCTACGAGCAGTACTTC. Protein: CASSPSSYEQYF. The gene calls are TRBV7-9 and TRBJ2-7; D not certain. In germline, CDR1 is SEHNR, CDR2 FQNEAQ (reference sequence). V dropped 6 bases and J dropped 0 bases, with 6 bases sitting between them. The CDR3 is made up of 12 amino acids.

The chain couples TRBV30 to TRBJ1-4; D is unclear. Germline CDR1 and CDR2: GTSNPN and SVGIG (reference sequence). This CDR3 has 14 residues. The V end lost 6 bases, the J end lost 0 bases, and 11 bases lay between the germline ends. This CDR3 is CACPLTPTNEKLFF. The CDR3 nucleotides read TGTGCCTGCCCTCTAACACCAACTAATGAAAAACTGTTTTTT.

The chain recombines TRBV5-5 with TRBJ2-7, with a tentative D call TRBD2 (6 bases). This CDR3 contains 13 residues. Germline CDR1 is SGHKS and CDR2 is YYEKEE (reference sequence). The germline V and J ends were trimmed by 3 bases and 7 bases, with 14 bases remaining between them. The CDR3 DNA follows: TGTGCCAGCAGCTCGAGGGCCCGGGAGGAGCAGTACTTC. Protein sequence: CASSSRAREEQYF.

In this sample, this clone turned up once. The chain joins TRBV7-2 to TRBJ2-3, with a tentative D call TRBD2 (6 bases). Per the germline V gene, CDR1 is SGHTA and CDR2 is FQGNSA. This CDR3 region has 15 residues. The V end lost 2 bases, the J end lost 2 bases, and 11 bases lay between the germline ends. CDR3 in amino acids: CASSLQTGATDTQYF. DNA of the CDR3: TGTGCCAGCAGCTTACAGACGGGAGCCACAGATACGCAGTATTTT.

The V call is TRBV6-5, the J call TRBJ2-1; a weak D match, TRBD2 (6 bases). Trimming left V 6 bases short and J 0 bases short, with 9 bases between. This CDR3 is 14 amino acids long. Germline lookup yields CDR1 MNHEY and CDR2 SVGAGI. The CDR3 bases are TGTGCCAGCAGGCGGGACCCCTCCTACAATGAGCAGTTCTTC. This gives the protein CASRRDPSYNEQFF.

V usage is TRBV27 and J usage is TRBJ2-7; 14 nucleotides align to TRBD2. Germline V gives CDR1 MNHEY, CDR2 SMNVEV (reference sequence). V trimming: 2 bases; J trimming: 2 bases; junction bases outside the gene matches: 8. The CDR3 is 18 amino acids. The CDR3 DNA sequence: TGTGCCAGCAGTTTACGAGGGACTAGCGGGAGTACTGCCTACGAGCAGTACTTC. The encoded protein is CASSLRGTSGSTAYEQYF.

The chain is built from TRBV13 and TRBJ2-2; TRBD1 is a possible D gene (7 bases). Germline V gene data show CDR1 as PRHDT and CDR2 as FYEKMQ (reference sequence). V was trimmed by 5 bases and J by 2 bases, leaving 21 bases between them. This CDR3 comprises 18 residues. The CDR3 DNA reads TGTGCCAGCAGCCCCCTAGCGTGGGGACAGCAAAACACCGGGGAGCTGTTTTTT. Residues: CASSPLAWGQQNTGELFF.

The rearrangement links TRBV5-1 to TRBJ2-2; D call uncertain. Germline CDR1 reads SGHRS; CDR2 reads YFSETQ. The length of the CDR3 is 13 residues. The V end lost 0 bases, the J end lost 5 bases, and 5 bases lay between the germline ends. The CDR3 is CASSLVLTGELFF. CDR3 nucleotides: TGCGCCAGCAGCTTGGTCCTAACCGGGGAGCTGTTTTTT.

The chain employs TRBV15 and TRBJ2-5; 9 bases fit TRBD1. Germline V CDR1 and CDR2: LNHNV, YYDKDF (reference sequence). The CDR3 is 13 residues long. J lost 4 bases, V lost 3 bases, and 0 bases had no gene match. The CDR3 DNA follows: TGTGCCACCAGCAGGGGACAGGGAGAGACCCAGTACTTC. Amino acid sequence: CATSRGQGETQYF.

The V and J genes are TRBV18 and TRBJ1-1; no firm D call. This CDR3 has 13 residues. CDR1 KGHSH and CDR2 LQKENI come from the germline V gene. Trimming shortened V by 5 bases and J by 1 base, and 8 bases separated the two germline ends. Here the CDR3 reads CASSSQENTEAFF. The DNA for the CDR3 is TGTGCCAGCTCATCGCAGGAGAACACTGAAGCTTTCTTT.

This rearrangement joins TRBV5-4 to TRBJ2-6; D may match TRBD1 or TRBD2 (5 bases each). This CDR3 comprises 18 residues. V dropped 3 bases and J dropped 3 bases, with 19 bases sitting between them. The germline V gene has CDR1 SGHNT and CDR2 YYREEE (reference sequence). The CDR3 protein is CASSSGAVKGYGANVLTF. DNA of the CDR3: TGTGCCAGCAGCTCCGGGGCCGTAAAGGGGTATGGGGCCAACGTCCTGACTTTC.

The CDR3, as DNA: TGTGCCAGCAGCTCCCAGACTAGCGGGAGACCCTACGAGCAGTACTTC. Amino acids: CASSSQTSGRPYEQYF. The rearrangement uses TRBV11-1 and TRBJ2-7, with TRBD2 identical over 12 bases. This CDR3 is built from 16 residues. V dropped 4 bases and J dropped 2; count of bases not matched to a gene: 6. Germline assignment: CDR1 SGHAT and CDR2 FQDESV (reference sequence). The full variable domain, with the rest looked up from reference TRBV11-1 and TRBJ2-7, is EAEVAQSPRYKITEKSQAVAFWCDPISGHATLYWYRQILGQGPELLVQFQDESVVDDSQLPKDRFSAERLKGVDSTLKIQPAELGDSAMYLCASSSQTSGRPYEQYFGPGTRLTVT.